Listed here are 9 T cell receptor beta chains from one sample, sequenced in a study of Ad26.COV2.S vaccination and SARS-CoV-2 variants. Regarding treatment: 15 to 20 received Ad26.COV2.S at low or high dose, single or two shots; about 5 received placebo; per-sample allocation not given. Vaccine and placebo recipients were sampled on day 63 after the first injection. TCRdb's copy holds only in-frame clones and misses some; the assay was immunoSEQ multiplex PCR. Here the sample spans fewer than 500,000 clones, about 92% being singletons. The specimen was peripheral blood, collected in a trial of Ad26.COV2.S vaccine versus placebo. The source is a person aged 18-65 years who received the Ad26.COV2.S COVID-19 vaccine or a placebo.

This rearrangement joins TRBV28 to TRBJ1-1, with unresolved D. The ends were cut back, 4 bases at V and 2 bases at J, with 8 bases in the middle. Germline V gives CDR1 MDHEN, CDR2 SYDVKM. This CDR3 has 13 amino acids. Here the CDR3 DNA reads TGTGCCAGCAGTTCCCCGGGTAACACTGAAGCTTTCTTT. Protein product: CASSSPGNTEAFF.

This chain connects TRBV7-9 to TRBJ2-1, with TRBD2 matching over 9 bases. The length of the CDR3 is 19 residues. After removal of 2 bases from V and 0 bases from J, the junction contained 11 bases not matched to a gene. In germline, CDR1 is SEHNR, CDR2 FQNEAQ (reference sequence). The CDR3 coding sequence is TGTGCCAGCAGCTTAATAGCGGGAGACCTAATGAGCTCCTACAATGAGCAGTTCTTC. This codes for CASSLIAGDLMSSYNEQFF.

The chain joins TRBV11-2 to TRBJ2-7; TRBD2 agrees at 7 bases. J was trimmed by 4 bases and V by 3 bases; bases with no gene match: 6. CDR3 length: 14 amino acids. Germline V lookup: CDR1 SGHAT, CDR2 FQNNGV. The CDR3 here is CASSFGGSRYEQYF. The CDR3 DNA follows: TGTGCCAGCAGCTTTGGCGGGAGTCGATACGAGCAGTACTTC. The whole variable domain, filled in from reference TRBV11-2 and TRBJ2-7, reads EAGVAQSPRYKIIEKRQSVAFWCNPISGHATLYWYQQILGQGPKLLIQFQNNGVVDDSQLPKDRFSAERLKGVDSTLKIQPAKLEDSAVYLCASSFGGSRYEQYFGPGTRLTVT.

V and J are TRBV30 and TRBJ1-1, with 11 bases fitting TRBD1. Losses at the gene ends were 5 bases for V and 5 bases for J; bases not matched to a gene: 7. The CDR3 has 14 residues. Germline V gene sequence: CDR1 GTSNPN, CDR2 SVGIG (reference sequence). The CDR3 DNA is TGTGCCTGGGTCGGGGACAGGGGGAATACTGAAGCTTTCTTT. Translating gives CAWVGDRGNTEAFF.

CDR3 DNA sequence: TGTGCCTTGGCCCCGACCCAGTACTTC. Protein sequence: CALAPTQYF. The chain links TRBV2 to TRBJ2-5; no clear D. There are 9 residues in the CDR3. V was shortened by 11 bases and J by 7 bases, with 8 bases between the two germline ends. Germline V gene sequence: CDR1 SNHLY, CDR2 FYNNEI.

This clone was detected only once. This chain connects TRBV5-6 to TRBJ2-5; 11 bases align to TRBD1. CDR3 size: 19 residues. Germline V gene sequence: CDR1 SGHDT, CDR2 YYEEEE. V dropped 0 bases and J dropped 3; count of bases not matched to a gene: 13. CDR3 in DNA: TGTGCCAGCAGCTTGGCCTTGGGACAGGGGGTTTTCGGGAAAGAGACCCAGTACTTC. This encodes CASSLALGQGVFGKETQYF.

The gene calls are TRBV19 and TRBJ1-2, with D hard to call. The V end lost 3 bases, the J end lost 2 bases, and 10 bases lay between the germline ends. This CDR3 comprises 14 residues. The germline gives CDR1 LNHDA, CDR2 SQIVND (reference sequence). The CDR3 region is CASSIRGDNYGYTF. DNA of the CDR3: TGTGCCAGTAGTATCCGGGGTGACAACTATGGCTACACCTTC.

The chain links TRBV10-3 to TRBJ2-7; 9 bases are shared with TRBD2. V gave up 6 bases and J gave up 2 bases; unmatched junction bases: 14. This CDR3 is 17 amino acids long. Per germline, CDR1 ENHRY and CDR2 SYGVKD. As DNA, the CDR3 is TGTGCCATCAGCCCTTTTGGGCGGGAGGGCTTCGCCTACGAGCAGTACTTC. Translation gives CAISPFGREGFAYEQYF.

This chain connects TRBV28 to TRBJ1-3; D is uncertain. Germline V CDR1 and CDR2: MDHEN, SYDVKM. V was trimmed by 4 bases and J by 0 bases, leaving 22 bases between them. The CDR3 contains 19 residues. The CDR3 region is CASSSPTSILDTSGNTIYF. CDR3 in DNA: TGTGCCAGCAGTTCCCCGACGTCGATTCTGGATACCTCTGGAAACACCATATATTTT.